The TCR beta chain described here comes from a study of beta chain features in type 1 diabetes (dated by TCRdb to between 2018 and 2020). With respect to the entire study: Mean age, gender distribution, total cell number and subset yield did not differ between patients and healthy donors. Across all samples, approximately 100 million sorted cells were examined, and cell number per subset correlated strongly with RNA yield. In the study, TCRB repertoires of sorted circulating CD4+ T cell subsets from recently diagnosed type 1 diabetes patients were compared with those of matched healthy donors. Naive and central memory subsets were obtained from all 30 or so donors, but regulatory and stem cell-like memory subsets were isolated from only 8 patients and roughly eight healthy donors. Points the paper makes about the study in general: Patients with type 1 diabetes made fewer insertions and deleted more nucleotides at VDJ recombination sites, implying thymic rearrangement abnormalities. A moderate but significant shortening of TCRB CDR3 length was observed in type 1 diabetes patients in all four CD4+ subsets. Because cDNA was sequenced instead of genomic DNA, activated cells with high expression could be over-represented, although the groups did not differ in activation or CD3 levels. Because small numbers of individuals were included in the HLA sub-analyses, any influence of HLA type on TCRB rearrangement was left unresolved. Shorter templates might have been favored by PCR, but patient and control samples were amplified and corrected together, so both groups would have been affected equally by any skew. Naive, central memory and regulatory TCRB repertoires appeared more similar among patients than among healthy donors.

This clone appeared a few times. The target of this receptor is not known. One base away there is no much larger clone; base qualities are not given. From each donor, a single peripheral blood sample of about 120 mL on average was drawn into heparinised tubes. Naive, central memory, regulatory and stem cell-like memory CD4+ T cells were sorted on a BD FACSAria II using a panel including CD45RO, CCR7, CD25, CD127, CD95 and CD27. Every sorted population had a purity above 95%. PBMCs were separated immediately by Lymphoprep density gradient centrifugation and were stained directly, without being cultured. Samples were stained and sorted in pairs, with one healthy donor and one patient per experiment, so that batch effects were minimized. All of the isolated RNA was reverse transcribed with the High Capacity cDNA Reverse Transcription Kit, so expressed TCRB transcripts were sequenced. Deep immunoSEQ sequencing was applied to naive, central memory and regulatory T cell samples, giving an average of around 3.8 million total reads per sample. After sorted cells were lysed in RLT buffer, RNA was extracted with DNase-treated RNeasy Micro or Mini kits, with the choice depending on cell number. Each cell subset was processed on its own to prevent cross-contamination, while patient and healthy donor samples were processed together. TCRB sequences were amplified from cDNA with the immunoSEQ multiplex PCR, producing 87-bp fragments spanning the CDR3 region. Sequencing of the amplicons was performed on the Illumina HiSeq platform. The published analysis was carried out like this. PCR bias was corrected computationally using synthetic template baselines, and reads within Hamming distance 2 were collapsed, with unmergeable singletons discarded. Reads were aligned to IMGT to assign V, D and J genes, CDR3 length, and insertions or deletions at six rearrangement sites. Within each subset, clonotype counts were normalized to sorted cell number, after which true diversity and Gini coefficients were computed with the tcR R package. The overlap coefficient, calculated on TCRB nucleotide sequences, was used to measure repertoire sharing. Out-of-frame TCRB sequences from naive cells were analyzed as a proxy for the pre-selection repertoire. TCRdb mirrors the immuneACCESS table, restricted to in-frame sequences. Some clones are absent from its copies; in checked studies, under half trace to an unresolved V gene, and the reason for the others is unknown. The V and J calls and clone size were taken over from that table, and D and trimming were inferred from the DNA. The sample table holds about 640,000 clones, of which around 12% were seen once. The top ten clones comprise around 0.12% of the sample.

Trimming takes 2 bases off V and 11 bases off J; junction bases not matched to a gene: 6. From the cysteine through the phenylalanine, the CDR3 covers 14 amino acids. The kept DNA is CDR3 alone, 42 bases in frame from the first base. The germline V gene sets CDR1 to SGHRS and CDR2 to YFSETQ. In this chain, TRBV5-1 is recombined with TRBJ1-6, and 8 junction bases match TRBD1. The TCR was taken from a man younger than 45 with type 1 diabetes. The sample consisted of naive CD4+ T cells from blood. The sample's cell subset or site label is to be understood as: true naive CD4+ T cells. The CDR3 loop reads CASSFDGTGTPLHF. The DNA sequence is as follows: TGCGCCAGCAGCTTTGATGGGACAGGCACACCCCTCCACTTT.